Below, 20 T cell receptor beta chains from the same sample are listed, as sequenced in a study of blood T cell repertoires in COVID-19. Method: immunoSEQ multiplex PCR; TCRdb's copy keeps in-frame clones and lacks some. The table has a few hundred thousand clones, about nine tenths seen once. Sequencing was done on a sample of PBMCs or T cells enriched from blood (not recorded which). Receptors were obtained from a woman aged 30 to 39 who had been exposed to COVID-19.

The chain recombines TRBV18 with TRBJ1-1; the D is unclear. Germline V lookup: CDR1 KGHSH, CDR2 LQKENI. This CDR3 is 12 amino acids long. Trimming took 5 bases from V and 3 from J, leaving 7 bases between them. CDR3: CASSIRDTEAFF. The CDR3 region has the DNA TGTGCCAGCTCAATTCGGGACACTGAAGCTTTCTTT.

This rearrangement joins TRBV7-6 to TRBJ2-1; 13 nucleotides line up with TRBD2. The CDR3 has 15 residues. After removal of 8 bases from V and 6 bases from J, the junction contained 7 bases not matched to a gene. The germline V gene encodes CDR1 SGHVS and CDR2 FNYEAQ. The CDR3 nucleotides read TGTGCCAGCCGGACTAGCGGGAGTTCAATCAATGAGCAGTTCTTC. Its protein product is CASRTSGSSINEQFF.

The CDR3 sequence: CASSTRGLHSNQPQHF. In DNA form, the CDR3 reads TGTGCCAGCAGTACCAGGGGATTACATAGCAATCAGCCCCAGCATTTT. This chain links TRBV28 with TRBJ1-5; D might be TRBD1 (6 bases). Trimming took off 5 bases at V and 0 bases at J, with 14 bases between the two ends. Germline V CDR1 and CDR2: MDHEN, SYDVKM. CDR3 size: 16 residues.

This chain connects TRBV6-5 to TRBJ1-2; D not resolved. This CDR3 spans 13 amino acids. Trimming removed 0 bases from V and 5 bases from J, with 7 bases in between. Looked up from germline, CDR1 is MNHEY and CDR2 is SVGAGI. CDR3 sequence: CASSYSAVYGYTF. CDR3 in DNA: TGTGCCAGCAGTTACTCCGCGGTGTATGGCTACACCTTC.

The chain is built from TRBV18 and TRBJ2-1; 8 bases agree with TRBD2. Germline V gives CDR1 KGHSH, CDR2 LQKENI. Unmatched junction bases numbered 5, after V lost 1 base and J lost 9 bases. The CDR3 consists of 14 residues. CDR3 sequence (DNA): TGTGCCAGCTCACCACGGACTAGCCGGGGTGAGCAGTTCTTC. Translated: CASSPRTSRGEQFF.

The rearrangement uses TRBV28 and TRBJ2-7, with TRBD1 identical over 9 bases. Germline V gives CDR1 MDHEN, CDR2 SYDVKM. CDR3 length equals 14 residues. V shed 1 base, J shed 5 bases, and the junction held 3 bases outside the gene matches. CDR3 protein: CASSLSGQGNEQYF. The CDR3 DNA follows: TGTGCCAGCAGTTTATCGGGACAGGGAAACGAGCAGTACTTC.

In the case of this clone: Other DNA sequences within the sample encode an identical CDR3. The chain carries TRBV3-1 (or the pseudogene TRBV3-2) and TRBJ1-1; 7 bases map to TRBD1. Germline trimming cut 1 base from V and 4 bases from J; bases unmatched to any gene: 6. The germline V gene has CDR1 LGHDT and CDR2 YNNKEL (reference sequence). The CDR3 is 15 amino acids. CDR3 nucleotide sequence: TGTGCCAGCAGCCAAGGGCAGGGGGTAGGCACTGAAGCTTTCTTT. Amino acids: CASSQGQGVGTEAFF.

The chain has TRBV11-2 and TRBJ2-3; weak D call: TRBD2 (6 bases). Germline CDR1 SGHAT, CDR2 FQNNGV. The V end lost 0 bases, the J end lost 4 bases, and 14 bases lay between the germline ends. The CDR3 sequence is 16 residues long. CDR3 loop: CASSLDRRGGADTQYF. As DNA, the CDR3 is TGTGCCAGCAGCTTAGATCGGCGCGGAGGGGCAGATACGCAGTATTTT.

V usage is TRBV30 and J usage is TRBJ2-7; 9 bases are a match to TRBD2. J lost 3 bases, V lost 2 bases, and 5 bases had no gene match. The CDR3 spans 14 residues. CDR1 GTSNPN and CDR2 SVGIG come from the germline V gene (reference sequence). The CDR3 loop is CAWSYSGRSYEQYF. In DNA form, the CDR3 reads TGTGCCTGGAGTTATAGCGGGAGAAGCTACGAGCAGTACTTC.

The chain joins TRBV9 to TRBJ2-2; the D gene is possibly TRBD2 (6 bases). Germline V gene sequence: CDR1 SGDLS, CDR2 YYNGEE. CDR3 length equals 15 residues. V was pared by 0 bases and J by 6 bases, with 12 bases between. DNA for the CDR3: TGTGCCAGCAGCGTAGAGCCTAGCGTACCCGGGGAGCTGTTTTTT. Translation gives CASSVEPSVPGELFF.

This chain connects TRBV19 to TRBJ2-7; 7 positions agree with TRBD2. V gave up 5 bases and J gave up 4 bases; unmatched junction bases: 5. Germline-derived CDR1 and CDR2 are LNHDA and SQIVND (reference sequence). This CDR3 has 13 amino acids. CDR3 in amino acids: CASSPAGGYEQYF. CDR3 sequence (DNA): TGTGCCAGTAGTCCGGCCGGGGGGTACGAGCAGTACTTC.

The V call is TRBV7-6, the J call TRBJ1-2; 8 nucleotides align to TRBD1. The CDR3 runs to 15 residues. The V gene's germline CDR1 is SGHVS and CDR2 FNYEAQ. V lost 4 bases, J lost 0 bases, and 4 bases stayed unmatched. CDR3 bases: TGTGCCAGCAGCTCGACAGGGGACGCTAACTATGGCTACACCTTC. Translated, it gives CASSSTGDANYGYTF.

V gene TRBV5-1 combines with J gene TRBJ1-6, with 7 nucleotides matching TRBD1. Germline V gives CDR1 SGHRS, CDR2 YFSETQ. The CDR3 contains 14 residues. J gave up 10 bases and V 0 bases, and 4 bases lay outside the gene matches. The chain's CDR3 is CASSLGQGGSPLHF. CDR3 nucleotide sequence: TGCGCCAGCAGCTTGGGACAGGGAGGCTCACCCCTCCACTTT.

The chain employs TRBV30 and TRBJ2-1, with a weak D call TRBD2 (5 bases). The germline gives CDR1 GTSNPN, CDR2 SVGIG (reference sequence). This CDR3 is built from 13 residues. Trimming shortened V by 3 bases and J by 5 bases, and 11 bases separated the two germline ends. The CDR3 here is CAWSSGLNNEQFF. The CDR3 DNA sequence: TGTGCCTGGAGCAGCGGATTAAACAATGAGCAGTTCTTC.

The chain recombines TRBV11-2 with TRBJ2-2; perhaps TRBD1 as D (7 bases). The CDR3 contains 15 residues. The V gene lost 2 bases and the J gene lost 5 bases, with 12 bases spanning the gap. CDR1 is SGHAT, CDR2 FQNNGV, per germline. CDR3 sequence: CASSLYPGGTGELFF. CDR3 DNA sequence: TGTGCCAGCAGCTTATACCCAGGGGGGACCGGGGAGCTGTTTTTT.

The chain uses TRBV27 and TRBJ2-7, with 13 bases fitting TRBD2. This CDR3 spans 21 amino acids. The germline gives CDR1 MNHEY, CDR2 SMNVEV (reference sequence). Trimming removed 2 bases from V and 0 bases from J; junction bases left unmatched: 16. The DNA of the CDR3 is TGTGCCAGCAGTTTACAGGTCCCGACAGGGGGACTAGCGGGGCCCTCCTACGAGCAGTACTTC. It codes for CASSLQVPTGGLAGPSYEQYF.

CDR3 sequence (DNA): TGTGCCAGCAGTTTATCGGGTCCGGGAGACTACAATGAGCAGTTCTTC. Encoded protein: CASSLSGPGDYNEQFF. This chain uses TRBV27 with TRBJ2-1; D might be TRBD2 (6 bases). V dropped 0 bases and J dropped 3 bases, with 12 bases sitting between them. The CDR3 covers 16 residues. Germline-derived CDR1 and CDR2 are MNHEY and SMNVEV (reference sequence).

This chain connects TRBV13 to TRBJ2-3, with TRBD2 matching 12 bases. V lost 6 bases to trimming and J lost 0 bases; unmatched junction nucleotides: 10. Per germline, CDR1 PRHDT and CDR2 FYEKMQ (reference sequence). The CDR3 totals 18 residues. CDR3 DNA sequence: TGTGCCAGCAGTTTGACTAGCGGGAGTCGTCGAAGCACAGATACGCAGTATTTT. Translating it yields CASSLTSGSRRSTDTQYF.

The chain combines TRBV7-2 with TRBJ2-7; 9 bases agree with TRBD1. The CDR3 contains 15 residues. With V trimmed by 4 bases and J by 2 bases, 6 bases remained unmatched. The germline V gene encodes CDR1 SGHTA and CDR2 FQGNSA. For the CDR3, the DNA is TGTGCCAGCAGCTCGGGACAGGGAGAGACCTACGAGCAGTACTTC. It translates to CASSSGQGETYEQYF.

The chain employs TRBV9 and TRBJ2-3; 8 bases line up with TRBD2. J was trimmed by 3 bases and V by 3 bases; bases with no gene match: 3. Per germline, CDR1 SGDLS and CDR2 YYNGEE. CDR3 length: 14 amino acids. The CDR3 DNA follows: TGTGCCAGCAGCGCATTAGCGGGGACAGATACGCAGTATTTT. It is translated as CASSALAGTDTQYF.